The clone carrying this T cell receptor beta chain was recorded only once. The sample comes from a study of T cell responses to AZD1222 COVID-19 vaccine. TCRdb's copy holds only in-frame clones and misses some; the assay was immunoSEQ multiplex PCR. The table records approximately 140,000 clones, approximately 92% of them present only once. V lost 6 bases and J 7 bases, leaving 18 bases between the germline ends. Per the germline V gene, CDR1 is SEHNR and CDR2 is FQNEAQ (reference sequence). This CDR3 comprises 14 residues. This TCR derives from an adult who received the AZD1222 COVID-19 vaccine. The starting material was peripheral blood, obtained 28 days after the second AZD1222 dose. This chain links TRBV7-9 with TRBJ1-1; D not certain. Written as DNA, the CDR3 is TGTGCCAGCAGTTTCAAGGAAGCGAACGATGAAGCTTTCTTT. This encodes CASSFKEANDEAFF.